The 20 T cell receptor beta chains presented below share a single source sample, sequenced in a study of a mutant IDH1 vaccine in newly diagnosed glioma. Sequenced by immunoSEQ multiplex PCR; TCRdb stores in-frame clones only, minus some. The top ten hold approximately 0.8% of the sample, which has 75,000 to 95,000 clones, roughly 86% seen once. No antigen is known for these receptors. This sample's time point: week 47, end of study. In every dose of vaccine, 300 ug of mutant IDH1 20-mer peptide was given alongside topical imiquimod. Sequenced material: PBMCs, taken from a glioma patient whose treatment included an IDH1 peptide vaccine. The receptors shown here come from a woman in her forties or fifties with glioma.

The chain joins TRBV7-3 to TRBJ2-3; a weak D match, TRBD1 (5 bases). The CDR3 runs 16 residues. Germline V gene sequence: CDR1 SGHTA, CDR2 FQGTGA. V was cut by 0 bases and J by 6 bases, with 16 bases left in between. In DNA form, the CDR3 reads TGTGCCAGCAGCTTAACCGGTGCAGGGCCGATGGATACGCAGTATTTT. It codes for CASSLTGAGPMDTQYF.

The chain combines TRBV7-2 with TRBJ2-7; 11 nucleotides line up with TRBD2. Germline V gene lookup returns CDR1 SGHTA and CDR2 FQGNSA. The junction had 5 bases not matched to a gene; V was cut back by 1 base and J by 0 bases. This CDR3 spans 17 amino acids. CDR3 sequence: CASSLVGTSGLSYEQYF. For the CDR3, the DNA is TGTGCCAGCAGCTTAGTGGGGACTAGCGGCCTCTCCTACGAGCAGTACTTC. The complete variable domain, with remaining parts taken from reference TRBV7-2 and TRBJ2-7, reads GAGVSQSPSNKVTEKGKDVELRCDPISGHTALYWYRQSLGQGLEFLIYFQGNSAPDKSGLPSDRFSAERTGGSVSTLTIQRTQQEDSAVYLCASSLVGTSGLSYEQYFGPGTRLTVT.

The chain recombines TRBV6-1 with TRBJ1-2; no reliable D call. This CDR3 contains 12 residues. V was clipped by 0 bases and J by 8 bases, with 7 bases between them. Germline V gene data show CDR1 as MNHNS and CDR2 as SASEGT. CDR3 DNA sequence: TGTGCCAGCAGTGAAGCGCGTCAAGGCTACACCTTC. Its protein product is CASSEARQGYTF.

The chain employs TRBV20-1 and TRBJ1-1, with a possible D match to TRBD1 (5 bases). The CDR3 spans 9 residues. Germline CDR1 reads DFQATT; CDR2 reads SNEGSKA (reference sequence). CDR3: CRGRLEAFF. Here the CDR3 DNA reads TGCAGGGGACGGCTTGAAGCTTTCTTT.

Written as DNA, the CDR3 is TGTGCCATCAGTGAGGTCAGGATGAACACTGAAGCTTTCTTT. Translated: CAISEVRMNTEAFF. The V and J genes are TRBV10-3 and TRBJ1-1, with D hard to call. CDR1 is ENHRY, CDR2 SYGVKD, per germline. The CDR3 spans 14 residues. Trimming pared 2 bases from V and 0 bases from J, leaving 7 bases between.

This chain uses TRBV6-6 with TRBJ1-2; D perhaps matches TRBD1 (6 bases). Germline assignment: CDR1 MNHNY and CDR2 SVGAGI (reference sequence). V gave up 0 bases and J gave up 4 bases, with 9 bases separating them. The CDR3 length is 14 residues. CDR3 region: CASSYSDSGYGYTF. The DNA of the CDR3 is TGTGCCAGCAGTTACTCGGACAGCGGCTATGGCTACACCTTC.

V and J are TRBV2 and TRBJ2-3, with 9 bases matching TRBD2. V lost 2 bases, J lost 4 bases, and 4 bases stayed unmatched. Germline CDR1 SNHLY, CDR2 FYNNEI. CDR3 length: 15 amino acids. The chain's CDR3 is CASSELAGVADTQYF. CDR3 nucleotide sequence: TGTGCCAGCAGTGAATTAGCGGGAGTTGCAGATACGCAGTATTTT.

A single count supports this clone. CDR3 coding DNA: TGCGCCAGCAGCTTGGCCGGACAGGAAAGCCCCGAAGCTTTCTTT. Protein sequence: CASSLAGQESPEAFF. The chain has TRBV5-1 and TRBJ1-1, with 7 bases fitting TRBD1. In germline, CDR1 is SGHRS, CDR2 YFSETQ. The CDR3 consists of 15 residues. After removal of 0 bases from V and 8 bases from J, the junction contained 10 bases not matched to a gene.

The rearrangement joins TRBV5-1 to TRBJ2-7, with 8 bases lining up with TRBD1. The germline CDR1 and CDR2 sequences are SGHRS and YFSETQ. V shed 0 bases, J shed 7 bases, and the junction held 6 bases outside the gene matches. This CDR3 is 14 amino acids long. The CDR3 loop is CASSLAGTGREQYF. CDR3 in DNA: TGCGCCAGCAGCTTGGCCGGGACAGGTCGGGAGCAGTACTTC.

This clone was picked up one time. In DNA, the CDR3 is TGTGCCAGCAGTCCAGGGACAACTTCTAACTATGGCTACACCTTC. It yields the protein CASSPGTTSNYGYTF. This chain connects TRBV27 to TRBJ1-2; D possibly corresponds to TRBD1 (6 bases). The germline V gene encodes CDR1 MNHEY and CDR2 SMNVEV (reference sequence). Trimming took off 5 bases at V and 0 bases at J, with 13 bases between the two ends. The CDR3 sequence is 15 residues long.

V is TRBV6-1 and J is TRBJ2-1, with TRBD2 matching over 11 bases. V was pared by 2 bases and J by 3 bases, with 0 bases of the junction left unmatched. There are 15 residues in the CDR3. The germline CDR1 and CDR2 sequences are MNHNS and SASEGT. The chain's CDR3 is CASSELAGGYNEQFF. The CDR3 bases are TGTGCCAGCAGTGAACTAGCGGGAGGCTACAATGAGCAGTTCTTC.

The chain links TRBV4-1 to TRBJ2-3; TRBD2 matches at 8 bases. Germline CDR1 reads MGHRA; CDR2 reads YSYEKL. This CDR3 has 16 residues. V dropped 0 bases and J dropped 2; count of bases not matched to a gene: 4. CDR3 nucleotides: TGCGCCAGCAGCCAAGATATAGCGGGGCTCACAGATACGCAGTATTTT. Its protein product is CASSQDIAGLTDTQYF.

The chain carries TRBV10-3 and TRBJ2-7; no reliable D call. The CDR3 covers 12 residues. Trimming shortened V by 10 bases and J by 3 bases, and 13 bases separated the two germline ends. Germline lookup yields CDR1 ENHRY and CDR2 SYGVKD. In DNA, the CDR3 is TGTGCCACCGAGGCCACTCGCTACGAGCAGTACTTC. Protein: CATEATRYEQYF.

The J gene is TRBJ2-7, the V gene TRBV15; D remains unclear. The germline V gene encodes CDR1 LNHNV and CDR2 YYDKDF (reference sequence). This CDR3 comprises 13 residues. V lost 4 bases, J lost 5 bases, and 12 bases lay in between. CDR3 protein: CATSTTPGDEQYF. The DNA for the CDR3 is TGTGCCACCAGCACAACCCCAGGAGACGAGCAGTACTTC.

The chain combines TRBV5-1 with TRBJ2-5, with 7 bases matching TRBD2. Germline lookup yields CDR1 SGHRS and CDR2 YFSETQ. The CDR3 runs 15 residues. V lost 3 bases and J lost 1; bases outside the gene matches: 6. CDR3 sequence reads: CASSSASGSQETQYF. The CDR3 DNA reads as TGCGCCAGCAGCTCGGCTAGCGGTTCCCAAGAGACCCAGTACTTC.

V and J are TRBV7-3 and TRBJ2-1; 12 positions agree with TRBD2. J was trimmed by 8 bases and V by 0 bases; bases with no gene match: 8. The CDR3 spans 17 residues. Germline V gene data show CDR1 as SGHTA and CDR2 as FQGTGA. The CDR3 DNA is TGTGCCAGCAGCTTAACGGGCGGACTAGCGGGGAGGGATGAGCAGTTCTTC. It encodes CASSLTGGLAGRDEQFF. The full variable domain, completed using reference TRBV7-3 and TRBJ2-1, is GAGVSQTPSNKVTEKGKYVELRCDPISGHTALYWYRQSLGQGPEFLIYFQGTGAADDSGLPNDRFFAVRPEGSVSTLKIQRTERGDSAVYLCASSLTGGLAGRDEQFFGPGTRLTVL.

This chain links TRBV5-1 with TRBJ1-3; 8 bases are a match to TRBD1. CDR1 is SGHRS, CDR2 YFSETQ, per germline. V lost 4 bases and J lost 4; bases outside the gene matches: 4. This CDR3 is 14 amino acids long. This CDR3 is CASSTQGDGNTIYF. CDR3 in DNA: TGCGCCAGCAGCACACAGGGGGACGGAAACACCATATATTTT.

V usage is TRBV7-8 and J usage is TRBJ2-7, with D perhaps TRBD2 (6 bases). Germline V CDR1 and CDR2: SGHVS, FQNEAQ. The CDR3 extends over 15 amino acids. Trimming cost V 1 base and J 3 bases, with 13 bases left between them. The CDR3 nucleotides read TGTGCCAGCAGCTTAGGGAGGGGCAGGAACTACGAGCAGTACTTC. Translated, it gives CASSLGRGRNYEQYF.

V gene TRBV7-9 combines with J gene TRBJ2-1; D tentatively fits TRBD1 or TRBD2 (6 bases each). The CDR3 runs 17 residues. V was pared by 4 bases and J by 4 bases, with 20 bases between. Germline lookup yields CDR1 SEHNR and CDR2 FQNEAQ (reference sequence). The CDR3 bases are TGTGCCAGCAGCTCTAGGTGGGGGGCGGGGCTATACAATGAGCAGTTCTTC. Translating gives CASSSRWGAGLYNEQFF.

The chain is built from TRBV9 and TRBJ1-2; 8 positions match TRBD1. Losses at the gene ends were 3 bases for V and 4 bases for J; bases not matched to a gene: 5. Germline CDR1 is SGDLS and CDR2 is YYNGEE. CDR3 length equals 14 residues. In DNA, the CDR3 is TGTGCCAGCAGCGCCGACAGGGGCTTCTATGGCTACACCTTC. Protein product: CASSADRGFYGYTF.